A selection of T cell receptor beta chains follows, all from one sample in a study of cytomegalovirus exposure and HLA in healthy donors. Measured with immunoSEQ multiplex PCR; TCRdb has only the in-frame clones, and not every one. Of approximately 210,000 clones in the sample, about 81% are singletons; the top ten hold roughly 5.5%. The material sequenced was PBMCs. These TCRs come from a man in his forties or fifties in good health and CMV-seropositive. Each CDR3 is given with its conserved first and last residue. D genes are given only for firm matches. Rows may omit the clone size; those that give it use once, few, many or a size class.

clone_size: -; v_call: TRBV6-5; d_call: -; j_call: TRBJ1-1; cdr3_aa: CASSYSNDRAFF; cdr3_nt: TGTGCCAGCAGTTACTCTAACGACAGGGCTTTCTTT
clone_size: -; v_call: TRBV9; d_call: -; j_call: TRBJ2-1; cdr3_aa: CASSLQVYNEQFF; cdr3_nt: TGTGCCAGCAGCCTCCAGGTATACAATGAGCAGTTCTTC
clone_size: -; v_call: TRBV18; d_call: -; j_call: TRBJ1-5; cdr3_aa: CASSPPGTPYQPQHF; cdr3_nt: TGTGCCAGCTCACCTCCCGGGACACCCTATCAGCCCCAGCATTTT
clone_size: -; v_call: TRBV7-3; d_call: -; j_call: TRBJ1-1; cdr3_aa: CASSWGRGNTEAFF; cdr3_nt: TGTGCCAGCAGCTGGGGGAGGGGAAACACTGAAGCTTTCTTT
clone_size: -; v_call: TRBV5-1; d_call: -; j_call: TRBJ2-1; cdr3_aa: CASSQGDGSKYNEQFF; cdr3_nt: TGCGCCAGCAGCCAGGGGGACGGGAGCAAGTACAATGAGCAGTTCTTC
clone_size: -; v_call: TRBV4-1; d_call: -; j_call: TRBJ2-3; cdr3_aa: CASSQEFTGWPDTQYF; cdr3_nt: TGCGCCAGCAGCCAAGAATTCACAGGGTGGCCAGATACGCAGTATTTT
clone_size: -; v_call: TRBV5-1; d_call: TRBD1; j_call: TRBJ1-6; cdr3_aa: CASRRDRVGSPLHF; cdr3_nt: TGCGCCAGCAGAAGGGACAGGGTAGGGTCACCCCTCCACTTT
clone_size: -; v_call: TRBV7-6; d_call: -; j_call: TRBJ1-1; cdr3_aa: CASSAGFKTEAFF; cdr3_nt: TGTGCCAGCAGCGCAGGGTTTAAGACTGAAGCTTTCTTT
clone_size: -; v_call: TRBV19; d_call: TRBD1; j_call: TRBJ2-7; cdr3_aa: CASRIKYGTDYEQYF; cdr3_nt: TGTGCCAGTAGAATCAAGTATGGGACAGACTACGAGCAGTACTTC
clone_size: -; v_call: TRBV5-6; d_call: -; j_call: TRBJ2-1; cdr3_aa: CASSLGAGYNEQFF; cdr3_nt: TGTGCCAGCAGCTTGGGGGCAGGATACAATGAGCAGTTCTTC
clone_size: -; v_call: TRBV2; d_call: -; j_call: TRBJ2-7; cdr3_aa: CASSSGTPLYEQYF; cdr3_nt: TGTGCCAGCAGTTCCGGGACACCTCTCTACGAGCAGTACTTC
clone_size: -; v_call: TRBV5-1; d_call: -; j_call: TRBJ1-5; cdr3_aa: CASRDSSNQPQHF; cdr3_nt: TGCGCCAGCAGGGACTCCAGCAATCAGCCCCAGCATTTT
clone_size: -; v_call: TRBV2; d_call: -; j_call: TRBJ2-1; cdr3_aa: CASSEGWGTPSYNEQFF; cdr3_nt: TGTGCCAGCAGTGAAGGATGGGGGACACCTTCCTACAATGAGCAGTTCTTC
clone_size: -; v_call: TRBV30; d_call: -; j_call: TRBJ1-5; cdr3_aa: CAWSRAFPQPQHF; cdr3_nt: TGTGCCTGGAGTCGCGCTTTCCCCCAGCCCCAGCATTTT
clone_size: -; v_call: TRBV4-1; d_call: -; j_call: TRBJ2-1; cdr3_aa: CASSQAQGGYNEQFF; cdr3_nt: TGCGCCAGCAGCCAAGCTCAGGGGGGTTACAATGAGCAGTTCTTC
clone_size: few; v_call: TRBV6-1; d_call: TRBD2; j_call: TRBJ2-1; cdr3_aa: CASSELRLAGAGGSYNEQFF; cdr3_nt: TGTGCCAGCAGTGAACTGCGACTAGCGGGAGCTGGGGGCTCCTACAATGAGCAGTTCTTC
clone_size: few; v_call: TRBV6-1; d_call: -; j_call: TRBJ1-1; cdr3_aa: CASSEWAPNTEAFF; cdr3_nt: TGTGCCAGCAGTGAATGGGCCCCGAACACTGAAGCTTTCTTT
clone_size: -; v_call: TRBV5-1; d_call: TRBD1; j_call: TRBJ1-1; cdr3_aa: CASSETGTANTEAFF; cdr3_nt: TGCGCCAGCAGCGAAACCGGGACAGCGAACACTGAAGCTTTCTTT
clone_size: -; v_call: TRBV5-1; d_call: -; j_call: TRBJ1-1; cdr3_aa: CASSLVRGTNTEAFF; cdr3_nt: TGCGCCAGCAGCTTGGTTCGGGGAACGAACACTGAAGCTTTCTTT
clone_size: -; v_call: TRBV7-9; d_call: TRBD2; j_call: TRBJ2-5; cdr3_aa: CASSPTSGKETQYF; cdr3_nt: TGTGCCAGCAGCCCGACTAGCGGTAAAGAGACCCAGTACTTC
clone_size: -; v_call: TRBV20-1; d_call: -; j_call: TRBJ2-3; cdr3_aa: CSAFSTDTQYF; cdr3_nt: TGCAGTGCTTTTAGTACAGATACGCAGTATTTT
clone_size: -; v_call: TRBV5-6; d_call: -; j_call: TRBJ2-5; cdr3_aa: CASSLVGGQETQYF; cdr3_nt: TGTGCCAGCAGCTTGGTGGGCGGGCAAGAGACCCAGTACTTC
clone_size: -; v_call: TRBV6-1; d_call: -; j_call: TRBJ1-5; cdr3_aa: CASSLTGLSNQPQHF; cdr3_nt: TGTGCCAGCAGTTTGACAGGTTTGAGCAATCAGCCCCAGCATTTT
clone_size: -; v_call: TRBV6-1; d_call: -; j_call: TRBJ2-5; cdr3_aa: CASSEAHSTVYETQYF; cdr3_nt: TGTGCCAGCAGTGAAGCGCATAGTACAGTGTACGAGACCCAGTACTTC
clone_size: -; v_call: TRBV11-2; d_call: TRBD1; j_call: TRBJ2-7; cdr3_aa: CASSFGTASYEQYF; cdr3_nt: TGTGCCAGCAGCTTCGGGACAGCGTCCTACGAGCAGTACTTC
clone_size: -; v_call: TRBV2; d_call: -; j_call: TRBJ1-1; cdr3_aa: CASGWGGTEAFF; cdr3_nt: TGTGCCAGCGGGTGGGGGGGCACTGAAGCTTTCTTT
clone_size: once; v_call: TRBV27; d_call: -; j_call: TRBJ1-1; cdr3_aa: CASSLSVAVTEAFF; cdr3_nt: TGTGCCAGCAGTTTATCGGTGGCAGTCACTGAAGCTTTCTTT
clone_size: -; v_call: TRBV7-3; d_call: TRBD1; j_call: TRBJ1-1; cdr3_aa: CASSKTGGAQNTEAFF; cdr3_nt: TGTGCCAGCAGCAAAACAGGGGGCGCACAGAACACTGAAGCTTTCTTT
clone_size: -; v_call: TRBV4-1; d_call: -; j_call: TRBJ1-5; cdr3_aa: CASSRGGADQPQHF; cdr3_nt: TGCGCCAGCAGCCGAGGGGGGGCCGATCAGCCCCAGCATTTT
clone_size: -; v_call: TRBV18; d_call: -; j_call: TRBJ2-5; cdr3_aa: CASSHLAGETQYF; cdr3_nt: TGTGCCAGCTCACACTTGGCGGGGGAGACCCAGTACTTC
clone_size: -; v_call: TRBV5-4; d_call: TRBD1; j_call: TRBJ1-1; cdr3_aa: CASSPKQGGNTEAFF; cdr3_nt: TGTGCCAGCAGCCCCAAACAGGGGGGGAACACTGAAGCTTTCTTT
clone_size: -; v_call: TRBV5-1; d_call: -; j_call: TRBJ2-1; cdr3_aa: CASSLTLGTGSYNEQFF; cdr3_nt: TGCGCCAGCAGCTTGACCCTCGGGACTGGTTCCTACAATGAGCAGTTCTTC
clone_size: -; v_call: TRBV19; d_call: TRBD1; j_call: TRBJ2-2; cdr3_aa: CASRGTVNTGELFF; cdr3_nt: TGTGCCAGTAGGGGGACAGTGAACACCGGGGAGCTGTTTTTT
clone_size: -; v_call: TRBV5-4; d_call: TRBD1; j_call: TRBJ2-1; cdr3_aa: CASSPEQGAAWGEQFF; cdr3_nt: TGTGCCAGCAGCCCTGAACAGGGGGCGGCCTGGGGTGAGCAGTTCTTC
clone_size: few; v_call: TRBV6-1; d_call: -; j_call: TRBJ2-5; cdr3_aa: CASSESGTQYF; cdr3_nt: TGTGCCAGCAGTGAATCGGGGACCCAGTACTTC
clone_size: -; v_call: TRBV30; d_call: TRBD2; j_call: TRBJ2-2; cdr3_aa: CASTQLGLAVGELFF; cdr3_nt: TGTGCCTCCACCCAGCTGGGCCTAGCGGTCGGGGAGCTGTTTTTT
clone_size: -; v_call: TRBV19; d_call: TRBD1; j_call: TRBJ1-5; cdr3_aa: CASSFKGQSLNQPQHF; cdr3_nt: TGTGCCAGTAGTTTCAAGGGACAGAGCCTCAATCAGCCCCAGCATTTT
clone_size: -; v_call: TRBV5-1; d_call: TRBD1; j_call: TRBJ2-7; cdr3_aa: CASSSTGTGTYEQYF; cdr3_nt: TGCGCCAGCAGCTCAACCGGGACAGGGACCTACGAGCAGTACTTC
clone_size: -; v_call: TRBV7-2; d_call: -; j_call: TRBJ1-2; cdr3_aa: CASSFGSYGYTF; cdr3_nt: TGTGCCAGCAGCTTCGGGTCCTATGGCTACACCTTC
clone_size: few; v_call: TRBV29-1; d_call: -; j_call: TRBJ1-3; cdr3_aa: CSVDRGNTIYF; cdr3_nt: TGCAGCGTTGACAGAGGAAACACCATATATTTT
clone_size: -; v_call: TRBV6-1; d_call: -; j_call: TRBJ2-7; cdr3_aa: CASRRPQGHEQYF; cdr3_nt: TGTGCCAGCAGACGTCCCCAGGGGCACGAGCAGTACTTC
clone_size: -; v_call: TRBV11-2; d_call: -; j_call: TRBJ1-5; cdr3_aa: CASAGNSNQPQHF; cdr3_nt: TGTGCCAGCGCGGGGAATAGCAATCAGCCCCAGCATTTT
clone_size: -; v_call: TRBV30; d_call: TRBD1; j_call: TRBJ1-1; cdr3_aa: CAWSAAGQVNTEAFF; cdr3_nt: TGTGCCTGGAGTGCAGCTGGACAGGTGAACACTGAAGCTTTCTTT
clone_size: -; v_call: TRBV2; d_call: -; j_call: TRBJ2-1; cdr3_aa: CASSGQVYEQFF; cdr3_nt: TGTGCCAGCAGTGGGCAGGTCTATGAGCAGTTCTTC
clone_size: -; v_call: TRBV11-1; d_call: -; j_call: TRBJ1-2; cdr3_aa: CASSFLGDRPRNYGYTF; cdr3_nt: TGTGCCAGCAGCTTCCTCGGTGACCGACCGAGGAACTATGGCTACACCTTC
clone_size: -; v_call: TRBV30; d_call: TRBD1; j_call: TRBJ2-5; cdr3_aa: CAWSFRDRSAETQYF; cdr3_nt: TGTGCCTGGAGTTTTCGGGACAGGTCCGCGGAGACCCAGTACTTC
clone_size: -; v_call: TRBV7-9; d_call: -; j_call: TRBJ2-3; cdr3_aa: CASSPTWQVTDTQYF; cdr3_nt: TGTGCCAGCAGCCCGACCTGGCAGGTTACAGATACGCAGTATTTT
clone_size: -; v_call: TRBV10-3; d_call: -; j_call: TRBJ1-2; cdr3_aa: CAISEYNGQYNYGYTF; cdr3_nt: TGTGCCATCAGTGAGTACAATGGACAGTATAACTATGGCTACACCTTC
clone_size: -; v_call: TRBV19; d_call: -; j_call: TRBJ1-1; cdr3_aa: CASSIGAGNTEAFF; cdr3_nt: TGTGCCAGTAGTATAGGGGCGGGAAACACTGAAGCTTTCTTT
clone_size: -; v_call: TRBV9; d_call: -; j_call: TRBJ2-2; cdr3_aa: CASRTIGTDTGELFF; cdr3_nt: TGTGCCAGCAGGACCATCGGGACTGACACCGGGGAGCTGTTTTTT
clone_size: -; v_call: TRBV6-1; d_call: TRBD1; j_call: TRBJ1-1; cdr3_aa: CASTGQGWTEAFF; cdr3_nt: TGTGCCAGCACAGGACAGGGGTGGACTGAAGCTTTCTTT
clone_size: once; v_call: TRBV29-1; d_call: TRBD2; j_call: TRBJ2-3; cdr3_aa: CSVGGRLAATDTQYF; cdr3_nt: TGCAGCGTTGGGGGGAGACTAGCGGCAACAGATACGCAGTATTTT
clone_size: -; v_call: TRBV19; d_call: -; j_call: TRBJ1-1; cdr3_aa: CASSIDGSEAFF; cdr3_nt: TGTGCCAGTAGTATAGATGGGAGTGAAGCTTTCTTT
clone_size: -; v_call: TRBV5-1; d_call: TRBD1; j_call: TRBJ1-1; cdr3_aa: CASSYRQGNTEAFF; cdr3_nt: TGCGCCAGCAGCTACCGACAGGGGAACACTGAAGCTTTCTTT
clone_size: once; v_call: TRBV29-1; d_call: TRBD2; j_call: TRBJ2-7; cdr3_aa: CSVTSAAYEQYF; cdr3_nt: TGCAGCGTCACTAGCGCCGCCTACGAGCAGTACTTC
clone_size: -; v_call: TRBV5-8; d_call: TRBD2; j_call: TRBJ2-1; cdr3_aa: CASSLASGVYWEFF; cdr3_nt: TGTGCCAGCAGCTTGGCTAGCGGGGTTTACTGGGAGTTCTTC
clone_size: -; v_call: TRBV30; d_call: -; j_call: TRBJ1-2; cdr3_aa: CAWIPDNTPNYGYTF; cdr3_nt: TGTGCCTGGATCCCGGACAATACCCCTAACTATGGCTACACCTTC
clone_size: -; v_call: TRBV9; d_call: TRBD2; j_call: TRBJ2-3; cdr3_aa: CASSQGASGRITDTQYF; cdr3_nt: TGTGCCAGTTCCCAAGGGGCTAGCGGGAGGATAACAGATACGCAGTATTTT